Listed here are 18 T cell receptor beta chains from one sample, sequenced in a study of T cell responses to AZD1222 COVID-19 vaccine. Assay: immunoSEQ multiplex PCR; the TCRdb copy retains only in-frame clones and omits some. Of 90,000 to 140,000 clones in the sample, 88% were seen once. Sample: peripheral blood, taken on day 0 of AZD1222 vaccination. The receptors derive from an adult in good health.

The V gene is TRBV7-9, the J gene TRBJ2-7; D ambiguous. V lost 5 bases to trimming and J lost 3 bases, with 11 bases between them. The CDR3 totals 13 residues. CDR1 and CDR2 from the germline V gene are SEHNR and FQNEAQ (reference sequence). The CDR3 loop is CASSPNPYYEQYF. DNA for the CDR3: TGTGCCAGCAGCCCCAACCCCTACTACGAGCAGTACTTC. Drawing the rest from reference TRBV7-9 and TRBJ2-7, the complete variable domain is DTGVSQNPRHKITKRGQNVTFRCDPISEHNRLYWYRQTLGQGPEFLTYFQNEAQLEKSRLLSDRFSAERPKGSFSTLEIQRTEQGDSAMYLCASSPNPYYEQYFGPGTRLTVT.

The V gene is TRBV2, the J gene TRBJ2-1; a possible D gene is TRBD1 (6 bases). The CDR3 covers 14 residues. Trimming shortened V by 6 bases and J by 7 bases, and 16 bases separated the two germline ends. The germline V gene has CDR1 SNHLY and CDR2 FYNNEI. CDR3 bases: TGTGCCAGCAGGGCCGGGACATCCAGTAATGAGCAGTTCTTC. It is translated as CASRAGTSSNEQFF. Supplemented by reference TRBV2 and TRBJ2-1, the full variable domain reads EPEVTQTPSHQVTQMGQEVILRCVPISNHLYFYWYRQILGQKVEFLVSFYNNEISEKSEIFDDQFSVERPDGSNFTLKIRSTKLEDSAMYFCASRAGTSSNEQFFGPGTRLTVL.

A single count supports this clone. The chain has TRBV19 and TRBJ2-1; D gene unclear. Germline V gene sequence: CDR1 LNHDA, CDR2 SQIVND (reference sequence). This CDR3 has 16 amino acids. V shed 1 base and J shed 8 bases, with 18 bases lying between them. The CDR3, as DNA: TGTGCCAGTAGTATAGGTCAGGCCAGCCTACGGGATGAGCAGTTCTTC. Translation: CASSIGQASLRDEQFF. Based on the CDR3 plus reference TRBV19 and TRBJ2-1, the full variable domain is DGGITQSPKYLFRKEGQNVTLSCEQNLNHDAMYWYRQDPGQGLRLIYYSQIVNDFQKGDIAEGYSVSREKKESFPLTVTSAQKNPTAFYLCASSIGQASLRDEQFFGPGTRLTVL.

The chain joins TRBV12-3 or TRBV12-4 to TRBJ2-7; D is unclear. The CDR3 covers 13 residues. V lost 1 base and J 6 bases, leaving 10 bases between the germline ends. The CDR3 protein is CASSLGAVPEQYF. The DNA of the CDR3 is TGTGCCAGCAGTTTAGGGGCAGTCCCCGAGCAGTACTTC.

J is TRBJ2-2 and V is TRBV11-2; a weak D match, TRBD1 (6 bases). V lost 1 base, J lost 1 base, and 7 bases lay in between. Germline V CDR1 and CDR2: SGHAT, FQNNGV. This CDR3 contains 15 residues. In DNA form, the CDR3 reads TGTGCCAGCAGCTTAGGAGGGGGGAACACCGGGGAGCTGTTTTTT. This translates into CASSLGGGNTGELFF.

The V call is TRBV7-9, the J call TRBJ1-1, with D possibly TRBD1 on 5 matching bases. Trimming removed 5 bases from V and 4 bases from J, with 14 bases in between. The CDR3 sequence is 14 residues long. The V gene's germline CDR1 is SEHNR and CDR2 FQNEAQ (reference sequence). CDR3 sequence: CASSQIRGGTEAFF. In DNA form, the CDR3 reads TGTGCCAGCAGCCAGATCCGGGGGGGCACTGAAGCTTTCTTT.

The J gene is TRBJ2-3, the V gene TRBV6-4; 11 bases match TRBD2. The germline CDR1 and CDR2 sequences are MRHNA and SNTAGT. The CDR3 loop spans 16 amino acids. The V and J ends lost 6 bases and 2 bases, in that order; junction bases with no gene match: 7. The chain's CDR3 is CASRGSGREATDTQYF. The CDR3 bases are TGTGCCAGCAGGGGTAGCGGGAGGGAGGCCACAGATACGCAGTATTTT.

This rearrangement joins TRBV5-5 to TRBJ1-5; unclear D gene. The CDR3 consists of 15 residues. With 4 bases removed from V and 7 bases from J, the gap between germline ends came to 18 bases. CDR1 is SGHKS, CDR2 YYEKEE, per germline (reference sequence). CDR3 residues: CASSPADGPSQPQHF. The CDR3 DNA reads as TGTGCCAGCAGCCCCGCGGACGGGCCCTCCCAGCCCCAGCATTTT. Using reference TRBV5-5 and TRBJ1-5 for the parts outside the CDR3, the full variable domain is DAGVTQSPTHLIKTRGQQVTLRCSPISGHKSVSWYQQVLGQGPQFIFQYYEKEERGRGNFPDRFSARQFPNYSSELNVNALLLGDSALYLCASSPADGPSQPQHFGDGTRLSIL.

V and J are TRBV18 and TRBJ2-1; 8 bases are a match to TRBD2. V shed 4 bases and J 9 bases; nucleotides not matched to a gene: 8. Per the germline V gene, CDR1 is KGHSH and CDR2 is LQKENI. CDR3 length: 14 amino acids. CDR3 amino acids: CASSLAGPTGEQFF. The CDR3 DNA reads TGTGCCAGCTCACTAGCGGGGCCCACGGGTGAGCAGTTCTTC.

The chain uses TRBV24-1 and TRBJ2-5; 9 bases align to TRBD1. The junction had 6 bases not matched to a gene; V was cut back by 5 bases and J by 3 bases. Germline V gene data show CDR1 as KGHDR and CDR2 as SFDVKD. CDR3 length equals 15 residues. The DNA of the CDR3 is TGTGCCACCAGTGTTTGGGACAGGGTGAAAGAGACCCAGTACTTC. The encoded protein is CATSVWDRVKETQYF.

The rearrangement joins TRBV6-5 to TRBJ1-1; the D is unclear. Looked up from germline, CDR1 is MNHEY and CDR2 is SVGAGI. V lost 8 bases and J 5 bases, leaving 18 bases between the germline ends. The CDR3 covers 14 residues. The CDR3 bases are TGTGCCAGCGTAATGAAGCTAGCCGGGACTGAAGCTTTCTTT. Protein product: CASVMKLAGTEAFF.

V gene TRBV6-1 combines with J gene TRBJ2-7; D tentatively reads TRBD1 or TRBD2 (5 bases each). This CDR3 spans 17 amino acids. Germline-derived CDR1 and CDR2 are MNHNS and SASEGT. The V gene lost 0 bases and the J gene lost 2 bases, with 17 bases spanning the gap. CDR3 coding DNA: TGTGCCAGCAGTGAAGCTATGGGGCGGGCGAGCCCCTACGAGCAGTACTTC. This gives the protein CASSEAMGRASPYEQYF.

The gene calls are TRBV20-1 and TRBJ1-1, with D perhaps TRBD1 (5 bases). Germline-derived CDR1 and CDR2 are DFQATT and SNEGSKA (reference sequence). V was shortened by 6 bases and J by 6 bases, with 8 bases between the two germline ends. The CDR3 extends over 10 amino acids. The CDR3 DNA follows: TGCAGTGCGGGGGGGGCTGAAGCTTTCTTT. Translation: CSAGGAEAFF.

The chain joins TRBV10-3 to TRBJ2-1, with 14 bases that match TRBD2. This CDR3 has 19 residues. The germline V gene has CDR1 ENHRY and CDR2 SYGVKD. The V and J ends lost 6 bases and 3 bases, in that order; junction bases with no gene match: 13. The CDR3 reads CAISGTSGSNIKGYNEQFF. The DNA for the CDR3 is TGTGCCATCAGCGGGACTAGCGGGAGTAATATCAAAGGCTACAATGAGCAGTTCTTC.

This clone was seen more than once but under ten times. For the CDR3, the DNA is TGTGCCAGCAGCCCTTCGGGCAGCCAAGAGACCCAGTACTTC. It codes for CASSPSGSQETQYF. This chain joins TRBV4-2 and TRBJ2-5; no firm D call. In germline, CDR1 is LGHNA, CDR2 YNFKEQ. The CDR3 has 14 residues. The germline V and J ends were trimmed by 4 bases and 1 base, with 10 bases remaining between them.

The rearrangement uses TRBV13 and TRBJ2-7, with D possibly TRBD1 on 6 matching bases. Germline CDR1 and CDR2: PRHDT and FYEKMQ (reference sequence). The CDR3 totals 18 residues. Trimming took off 1 base at V and 1 base at J, with 20 bases between the two ends. The CDR3 spells CASSLDVMGDRGSYEQYF. The CDR3 DNA follows: TGTGCCAGCAGCTTAGATGTGATGGGGGATAGGGGGTCCTACGAGCAGTACTTC.

The DNA of the CDR3 is TGTGCCAGTAGTTCTAGTCCTAGCGGGAGGGGAGGAGAGACCCAGTACTTC. Its translation: CASSSSPSGRGGETQYF. This chain connects TRBV19 to TRBJ2-5; TRBD2 matches at 12 bases. CDR1 and CDR2 from the germline V gene are LNHDA and SQIVND (reference sequence). This CDR3 is built from 17 residues. Unmatched junction bases numbered 11, after V lost 5 bases and J lost 4 bases.

This clone was counted a single time. The chain joins TRBV25-1 to TRBJ2-7; 7 bases map to TRBD1. Germline loops: CDR1 MGHDK, CDR2 SYGVNS. The V and J ends lost 6 bases and 6 bases, in that order; junction bases with no gene match: 11. The CDR3 loop spans 14 amino acids. The CDR3 loop reads CASSAGTVTSEQYF. CDR3 nucleotides: TGTGCCAGCAGCGCCGGGACAGTGACATCCGAGCAGTACTTC.